This TCR beta chain was profiled in a study of blood T cell repertoires in COVID-19. Produced via immunoSEQ multiplex PCR; TCRdb's table is partial and in-frame only. In the table there are about 140,000 clones, about 82% of which are singletons. This clone has more than one count but fewer than ten. Sequenced: peripheral blood. This TCR was sampled from an elderly woman with active or convalescent COVID-19.

The chain's CDR3 is CASRPTGGLTEAFF. Written as DNA, the CDR3 is TGTGCCAGCAGGCCGACGGGGGGGCTGACTGAAGCTTTCTTT. This rearrangement joins TRBV6-5 to TRBJ1-1; possible D gene TRBD1, 6 bases. Germline V gives CDR1 MNHEY, CDR2 SVGAGI. The CDR3 consists of 14 residues. V lost 6 bases and J 5 bases, leaving 16 bases between the germline ends.